A single TCR beta chain is shown here with its context. The antigen is not known. The entry originates in a study of vaccination effects on CD4 cells after COVID-19. In the ViraFEST assay, antigen-specific CD4+ clonotypes were identified by expansion after peptide-pool stimulation. Scientists isolated CD4+ T cells after a roughly ten-day culture period ended. Two-dose vaccination with either BNT162b2 or mRNA-1273 was given to the participants. V was pared by 7 bases and J by 10 bases, with 14 bases between. This CDR3 is built from 13 residues. From germline, CDR1 is LGHNT and CDR2 FRNRAP. The data were produced by immunoSEQ multiplex PCR, yet TCRdb's version contains in-frame clones alone and is incomplete. The sample shows just under 60,000 clones, roughly 80% of them seen only once.

This receptor was obtained from a human donor who received a COVID-19 vaccine. The chain employs TRBV12-5 and TRBJ1-6; D unclear. The specimen was CD4+ T cells from PBMCs cultured with HCoV-OC43 spike peptides, collected after COVID-19 vaccination. Subset reported: HCoV-OC43 spike overlapping peptide pool stimulation. CDR3 sequence: CASAAAGRSPLHF. Here the CDR3 DNA reads TGTGCTAGTGCTGCGGCTGGGCGATCACCCCTCCACTTT.